This T cell receptor (beta chain) comes out of a study of T cell responses to AZD1222 COVID-19 vaccine. Overall study results and limits: An increase in Spike-specific TCR breadth and depth was observed after two AZD1222 doses. Nearly half of the spike-specific TCRs reportedly recognize variant regions that carry no mutations. Mostly white British, mostly female donors; authors suggested clonal diversity may be underestimated.

The CDR3 is 15 amino acids. Germline V gene data show CDR1 as KGHSH and CDR2 as LQKENI. V lost 3 bases and J 3 bases, leaving 9 bases between the germline ends. Sequenced by immunoSEQ multiplex PCR; TCRdb stores in-frame clones only, minus some. The table lists roughly 120,000 clones, roughly 92% of them singletons. Pooled in the analysis were second doses at about 4 or about 12 weeks. This clone has a handful of counts. The antigen is undetermined. This chain uses TRBV18 with TRBJ1-6; the D is unclear. The sequencing used peripheral blood, collected 28 days after the second AZD1222 dose. This TCR was recovered from an adult who received the AZD1222 COVID-19 vaccine. This chain's CDR3 is CASSPAVSYNSPLHF. DNA for the CDR3: TGTGCCAGCTCACCGGCGGTTAGCTATAATTCACCCCTCCACTTT. The full variable domain, completed using reference TRBV18 and TRBJ1-6, is NAGVMQNPRHLVRRRGQEARLRCSPMKGHSHVYWYRQLPEEGLKFMVYLQKENIIDESGMPKERFSAEFPKEGPSILRIQQVVRGDSAAYFCASSPAVSYNSPLHFGNGTRLTVT.